Following are 10 T cell receptor beta chains from one sample sequenced in a study of cytomegalovirus exposure and HLA in healthy donors. The PCR contained 60 Vbeta and 13 Jbeta primers. Assay used: immunoSEQ multiplex PCR; TCRdb lists only in-frame clones, some missing. The sample has about 110,000 clones, approximately 83% seen once. What was sequenced was PBMCs. These receptors were taken from a man aged 35 to 55 in good health and CMV-seronegative.

The gene calls are TRBV5-8 and TRBJ2-2, with a weak D call TRBD1 (5 bases). Between the trimmed V and J ends, which lost 4 bases and 3 bases, there was a span of 13 bases. This CDR3 has 15 amino acids. Germline CDR1 SGHTS, CDR2 YDEGEE. The chain's CDR3 is CASSRRAPDTGELFF. CDR3 coding DNA: TGTGCCAGCAGCCGCAGGGCACCTGACACCGGGGAGCTGTTTTTT.

V and J are TRBV18 and TRBJ2-5; 10 bases map to TRBD2. The V and J ends lost 3 bases and 5 bases, in that order; junction bases with no gene match: 15. CDR1 is KGHSH, CDR2 LQKENI, per germline. This CDR3 is built from 18 residues. For the CDR3, the DNA is TGTGCCAGCTCACCGGTAGCGGGGGGCATGATAACACTGGAGACCCAGTACTTC. It is translated as CASSPVAGGMITLETQYF.

The chain uses TRBV7-2 and TRBJ2-3, with D perhaps TRBD2 (5 bases). There are 13 residues in the CDR3. Germline-derived CDR1 and CDR2 are SGHTA and FQGNSA. Trimming left V 10 bases short and J 3 bases short, with 14 bases between. CDR3 in DNA: TGTGCCACCCGGACTTATACTACAGATACGCAGTATTTT. It yields the protein CATRTYTTDTQYF.

This CDR3 reads CASSYSGTGNGYTF. The DNA of the CDR3 is TGTGCCAGCAGTTACTCCGGGACAGGGAATGGCTACACCTTC. The genes are TRBV6-5 and TRBJ1-2; 9 bases match TRBD1. The germline V gene has CDR1 MNHEY and CDR2 SVGAGI. This CDR3 has 14 residues. The J segment lost 6 bases and the V segment lost 0 bases, leaving 2 bases of the junction unmatched.

The chain carries TRBV5-1 and TRBJ2-6, with D possibly being TRBD2 (5 bases). CDR1 SGHRS and CDR2 YFSETQ come from the germline V gene. The CDR3 has 17 amino acids. Trimming took off 0 bases at V and 2 bases at J, with 12 bases between the two ends. This chain's CDR3 is CASSLVKVGAGANVLTF. CDR3 coding DNA: TGCGCCAGCAGCTTGGTTAAGGTCGGGGCTGGGGCCAACGTCCTGACTTTC. The variable domain in full, with the rest retrieved from reference TRBV5-1 and TRBJ2-6, is KAGVTQTPRYLIKTRGQQVTLSCSPISGHRSVSWYQQTPGQGLQFLFEYFSETQRNKGNFPGRFSGRQFSNSRSEMNVSTLELGDSALYLCASSLVKVGAGANVLTFGAGSRLTVL.

A single count supports this clone. The chain employs TRBV29-1 and TRBJ2-5; perhaps TRBD1 as D (5 bases). The CDR3 sequence is 14 residues long. Germline lookup yields CDR1 SQVTM and CDR2 ANQGSEA. The V and J ends lost 3 bases and 1 base respectively, with 12 bases between them. CDR3 amino acids: CSVDGRAVQETQYF. CDR3 bases: TGCAGCGTTGACGGCAGGGCGGTCCAAGAGACCCAGTACTTC.

The chain employs TRBV5-1 and TRBJ2-5; the match to TRBD2 covers 7 bases. Trimming removed 4 bases from V and 3 bases from J; junction bases left unmatched: 9. This CDR3 contains 15 residues. From germline, CDR1 is SGHRS and CDR2 YFSETQ. The CDR3 region has the DNA TGCGCCAGCAGCACCCAGCGGGGTATTGAAGAGACCCAGTACTTC. Its translation: CASSTQRGIEETQYF.

The chain is built from TRBV10-3 and TRBJ2-2; 7 bases map to TRBD1. The CDR3 consists of 16 residues. J gave up 1 base and V 3 bases, and 5 bases lay outside the gene matches. The V gene's germline CDR1 is ENHRY and CDR2 SYGVKD. The CDR3 coding sequence is TGTGCCATCAGTGAAGAGGGGGCGCTGAACACCGGGGAGCTGTTTTTT. As protein: CAISEEGALNTGELFF.

V is TRBV28 and J is TRBJ1-4; D gene ambiguous. Germline loops: CDR1 MDHEN, CDR2 SYDVKM. The CDR3 covers 14 residues. Trimming took 2 bases from V and 8 from J, leaving 12 bases between them. In DNA form, the CDR3 reads TGTGCCAGCAGTTTAGCCCCCTTAGAGGAAAAACTGTTTTTT. It encodes CASSLAPLEEKLFF.

The rearrangement joins TRBV29-1 to TRBJ2-1, with D maybe TRBD2 (5 bases). The CDR3 runs to 11 residues. V was trimmed by 5 bases and J by 7 bases, leaving 9 bases between them. Germline CDR1 reads SQVTM; CDR2 reads ANQGSEA. This CDR3 reads CSVKDLNEQFF. Written as DNA, the CDR3 is TGCAGCGTTAAGGACTTAAATGAGCAGTTCTTC.